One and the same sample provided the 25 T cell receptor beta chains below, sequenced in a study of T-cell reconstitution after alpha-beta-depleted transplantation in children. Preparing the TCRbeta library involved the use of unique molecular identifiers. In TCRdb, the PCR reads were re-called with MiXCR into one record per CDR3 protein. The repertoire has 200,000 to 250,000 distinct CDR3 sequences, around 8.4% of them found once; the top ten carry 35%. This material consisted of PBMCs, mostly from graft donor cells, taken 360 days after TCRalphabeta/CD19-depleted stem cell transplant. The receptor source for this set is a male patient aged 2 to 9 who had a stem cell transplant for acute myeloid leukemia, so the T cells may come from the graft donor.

Here the CDR3 reads CASSLVWWTEAFF. In nucleotides, the CDR3 is TGTGCCAGCAGCTTAGTGTGGTGGACTGAAGCTTTCTTT. This chain links TRBV7-9 with TRBJ1-1, with unresolved D. Germline V gene data show CDR1 as SEHNR and CDR2 as FQNEAQ (reference sequence). This CDR3 has 13 amino acids. The V end was cut by 1 base, the J end by 5 bases, with 8 bases between. Complete variable domain (other parts from reference TRBV7-9 and TRBJ1-1): DTGVSQNPRHKITKRGQNVTFRCDPISEHNRLYWYRQTLGQGPEFLTYFQNEAQLEKSRLLSDRFSAERPKGSFSTLEIQRTEQGDSAMYLCASSLVWWTEAFFGQGTRLTVV.

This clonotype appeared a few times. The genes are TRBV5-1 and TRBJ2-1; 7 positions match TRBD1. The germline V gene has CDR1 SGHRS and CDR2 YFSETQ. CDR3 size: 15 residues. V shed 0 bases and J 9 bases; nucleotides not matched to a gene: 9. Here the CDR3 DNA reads TGCGCCAGCAGCTTGGCCCGGACAGGTGCGAGTGAGCAGTTCTTC. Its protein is CASSLARTGASEQFF.

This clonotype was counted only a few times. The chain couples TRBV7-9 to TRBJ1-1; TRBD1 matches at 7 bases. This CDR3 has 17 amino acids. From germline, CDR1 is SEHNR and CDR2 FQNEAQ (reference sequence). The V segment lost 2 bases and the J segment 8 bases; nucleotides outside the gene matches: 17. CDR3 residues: CASSLRTGRGLNREAFF. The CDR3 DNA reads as TGTGCCAGCAGCTTAAGGACAGGTAGGGGCCTGAACAGGGAAGCTTTCTTT.

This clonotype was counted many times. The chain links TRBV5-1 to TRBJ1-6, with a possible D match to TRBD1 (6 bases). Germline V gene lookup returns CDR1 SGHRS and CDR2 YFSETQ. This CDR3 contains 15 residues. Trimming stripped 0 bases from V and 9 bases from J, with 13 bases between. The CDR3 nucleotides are TGCGCCAGCAGCTTGGCCGGCAGGGGCTTTTCACCCCTCCACTTT. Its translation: CASSLAGRGFSPLHF.

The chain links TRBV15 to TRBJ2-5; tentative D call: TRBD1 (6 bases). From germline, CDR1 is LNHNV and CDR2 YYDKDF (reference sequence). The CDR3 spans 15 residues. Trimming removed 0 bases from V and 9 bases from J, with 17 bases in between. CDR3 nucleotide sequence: TGTGCCACCAGCAGAGACCCTACAGGGTCGTGGGCCCAGTACTTC. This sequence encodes CATSRDPTGSWAQYF.

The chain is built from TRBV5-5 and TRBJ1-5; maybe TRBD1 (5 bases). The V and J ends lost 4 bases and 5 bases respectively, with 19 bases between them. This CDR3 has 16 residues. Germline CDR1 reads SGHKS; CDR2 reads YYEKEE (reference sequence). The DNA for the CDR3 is TGTGCCAGCAGCAAGACGGGGGGAACAATCGATCAGCCCCAGCATTTT. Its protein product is CASSKTGGTIDQPQHF.

CDR3 coding DNA: TGTGCCTGCTCCCGGACGGGCTCTAACTATGGCTACACCTTC. This sequence encodes CACSRTGSNYGYTF. The chain links TRBV30 to TRBJ1-2; D is undetermined. CDR1 GTSNPN and CDR2 SVGIG come from the germline V gene (reference sequence). V shed 6 bases and J shed 0 bases, with 14 bases lying between them. The CDR3 consists of 14 residues.

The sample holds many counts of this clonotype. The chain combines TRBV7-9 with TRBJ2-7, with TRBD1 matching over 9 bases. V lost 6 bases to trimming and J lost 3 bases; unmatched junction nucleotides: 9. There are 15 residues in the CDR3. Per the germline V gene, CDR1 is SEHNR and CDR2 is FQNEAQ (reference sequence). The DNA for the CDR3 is TGTGCCAGCAGTCCTGGGACAGGGTCCGGCTACGAGCAGTACTTC. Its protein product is CASSPGTGSGYEQYF.

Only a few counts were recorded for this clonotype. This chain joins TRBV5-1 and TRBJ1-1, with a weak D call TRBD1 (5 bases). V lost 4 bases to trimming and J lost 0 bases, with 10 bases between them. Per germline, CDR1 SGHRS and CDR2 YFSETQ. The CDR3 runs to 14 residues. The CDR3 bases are TGCGCCAGCAGCAGACAAGGGGTGAACACTGAAGCTTTCTTT. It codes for CASSRQGVNTEAFF.

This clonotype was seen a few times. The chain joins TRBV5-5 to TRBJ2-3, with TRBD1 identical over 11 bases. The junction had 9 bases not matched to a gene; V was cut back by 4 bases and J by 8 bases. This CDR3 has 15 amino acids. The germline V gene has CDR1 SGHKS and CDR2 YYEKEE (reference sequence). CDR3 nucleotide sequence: TGTGCCAGCAGCGTCTGGACAGGGGGCCACGGTACGCAGTATTTT. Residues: CASSVWTGGHGTQYF.

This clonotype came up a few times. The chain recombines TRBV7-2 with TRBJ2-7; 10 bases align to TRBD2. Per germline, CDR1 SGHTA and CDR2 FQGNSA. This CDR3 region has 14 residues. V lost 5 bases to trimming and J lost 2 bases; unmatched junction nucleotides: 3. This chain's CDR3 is CASSESGGAYEQYV. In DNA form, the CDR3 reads TGTGCCAGCAGCGAGAGCGGGGGGGCCTACGAGCAGTACGTC.

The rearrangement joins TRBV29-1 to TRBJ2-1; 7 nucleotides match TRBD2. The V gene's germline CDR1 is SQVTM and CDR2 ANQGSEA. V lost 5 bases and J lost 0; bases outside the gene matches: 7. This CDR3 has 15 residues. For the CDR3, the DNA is TGCAGCGTTCCTAGCGGCGCAAGCTCCTACAATGAGCAGTTCTTC. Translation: CSVPSGASSYNEQFF.

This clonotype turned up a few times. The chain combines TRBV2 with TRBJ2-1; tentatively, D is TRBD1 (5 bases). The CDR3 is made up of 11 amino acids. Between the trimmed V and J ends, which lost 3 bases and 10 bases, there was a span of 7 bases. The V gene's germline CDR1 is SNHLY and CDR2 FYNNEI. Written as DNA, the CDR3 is TGTGCCAGCAGTGACAGGGTCGAGCAGTTCTTC. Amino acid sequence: CASSDRVEQFF. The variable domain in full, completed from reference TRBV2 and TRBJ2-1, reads EPEVTQTPSHQVTQMGQEVILRCVPISNHLYFYWYRQILGQKVEFLVSFYNNEISEKSEIFDDQFSVERPDGSNFTLKIRSTKLEDSAMYFCASSDRVEQFFGPGTRLTVL.

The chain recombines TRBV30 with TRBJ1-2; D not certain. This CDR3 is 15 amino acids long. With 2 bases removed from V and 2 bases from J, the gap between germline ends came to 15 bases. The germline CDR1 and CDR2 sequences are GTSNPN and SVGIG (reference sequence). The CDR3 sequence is CAWSPVGFKNYGYTF. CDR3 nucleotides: TGTGCCTGGAGTCCAGTGGGTTTTAAGAACTATGGCTACACCTTC. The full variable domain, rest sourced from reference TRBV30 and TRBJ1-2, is SQTIHQWPATLVQPVGSPLSLECTVEGTSNPNLYWYRQAAGRGLQLLFYSVGIGQISSEVPQNLSASRPQDRQFILSSKKLLLSDSGFYLCAWSPVGFKNYGYTFGSGTRLTVV.

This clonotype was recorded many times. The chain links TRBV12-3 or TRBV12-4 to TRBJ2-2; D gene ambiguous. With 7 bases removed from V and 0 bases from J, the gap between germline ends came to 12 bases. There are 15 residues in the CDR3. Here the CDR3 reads CASTKSLPNTGELFF. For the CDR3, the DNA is TGTGCCAGCACCAAATCCCTCCCGAACACCGGGGAGCTGTTTTTT.

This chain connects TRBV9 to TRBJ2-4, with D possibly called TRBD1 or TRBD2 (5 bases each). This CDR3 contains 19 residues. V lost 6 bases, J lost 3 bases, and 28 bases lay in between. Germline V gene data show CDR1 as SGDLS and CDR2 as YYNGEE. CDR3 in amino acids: CASKIIGLTGRMGKNIQYF. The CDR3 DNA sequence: TGTGCCAGCAAGATCATTGGACTTACGGGACGGATGGGCAAAAACATTCAGTACTTC.

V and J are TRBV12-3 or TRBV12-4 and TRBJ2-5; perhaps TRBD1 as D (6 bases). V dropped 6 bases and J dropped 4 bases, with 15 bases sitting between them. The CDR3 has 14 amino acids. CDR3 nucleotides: TGTGCCAGCAGCAGGGGTGGGGTGCTAGAGACCCAGTACTTC. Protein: CASSRGGVLETQYF.

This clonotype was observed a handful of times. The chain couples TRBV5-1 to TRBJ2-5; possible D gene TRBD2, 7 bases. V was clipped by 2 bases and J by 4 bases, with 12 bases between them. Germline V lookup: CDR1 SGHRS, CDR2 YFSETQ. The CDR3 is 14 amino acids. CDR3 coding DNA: TGCGCCAGCAGCTTTGGCGGGGGCAGAGAGACCCAGTACTTC. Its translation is CASSFGGGRETQYF. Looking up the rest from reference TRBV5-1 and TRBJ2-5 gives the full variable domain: KAGVTQTPRYLIKTRGQQVTLSCSPISGHRSVSWYQQTPGQGLQFLFEYFSETQRNKGNFPGRFSGRQFSNSRSEMNVSTLELGDSALYLCASSFGGGRETQYFGPGTRLLVL.

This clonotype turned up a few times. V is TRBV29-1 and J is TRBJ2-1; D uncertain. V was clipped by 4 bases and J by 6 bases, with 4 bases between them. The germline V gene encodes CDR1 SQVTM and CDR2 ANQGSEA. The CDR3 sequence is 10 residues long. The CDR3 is CSVARNEQFF. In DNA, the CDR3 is TGCAGCGTTGCCCGCAATGAGCAGTTCTTC.

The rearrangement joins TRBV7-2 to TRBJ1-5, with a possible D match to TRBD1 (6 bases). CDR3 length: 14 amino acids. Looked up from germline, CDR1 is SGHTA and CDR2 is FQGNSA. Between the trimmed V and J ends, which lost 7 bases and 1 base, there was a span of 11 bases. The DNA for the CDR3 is TGTGCCAGCACCCGAGGGGGAAGCAATCAGCCCCAGCATTTT. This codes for CASTRGGSNQPQHF.

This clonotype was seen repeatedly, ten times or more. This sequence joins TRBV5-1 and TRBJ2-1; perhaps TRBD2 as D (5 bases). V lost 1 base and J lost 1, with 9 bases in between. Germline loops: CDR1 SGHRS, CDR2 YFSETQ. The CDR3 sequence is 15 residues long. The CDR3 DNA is TGCGCCAGCAGCTTGTTGGGAGAGTCCTACAATGAGCAGTTCTTC. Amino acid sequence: CASSLLGESYNEQFF.

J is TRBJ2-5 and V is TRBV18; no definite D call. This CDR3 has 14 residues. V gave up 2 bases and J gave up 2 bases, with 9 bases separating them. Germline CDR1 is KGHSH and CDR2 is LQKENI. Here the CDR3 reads CASSPGLFQETQYF. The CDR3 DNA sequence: TGTGCCAGCTCACCAGGGCTGTTTCAAGAGACCCAGTACTTC.

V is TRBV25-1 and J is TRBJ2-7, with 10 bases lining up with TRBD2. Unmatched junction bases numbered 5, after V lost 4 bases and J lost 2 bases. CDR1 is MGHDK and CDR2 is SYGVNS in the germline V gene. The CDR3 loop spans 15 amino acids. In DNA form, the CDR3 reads TGTGCCAGCAGTGGGGGGCTAGCGGGAGCCTACGAGCAGTACTTC. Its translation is CASSGGLAGAYEQYF.

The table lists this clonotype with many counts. The CDR3 sequence: CASSTGQGGETQYF. The CDR3, as DNA: TGCGCCAGCAGCACTGGACAGGGAGGGGAGACCCAGTACTTC. The chain has TRBV5-1 and TRBJ2-5; weak D call: TRBD1 (8 bases). V dropped 4 bases and J dropped 5 bases, with 15 bases sitting between them. CDR3 length: 14 residues. Germline CDR1 and CDR2: SGHRS and YFSETQ.

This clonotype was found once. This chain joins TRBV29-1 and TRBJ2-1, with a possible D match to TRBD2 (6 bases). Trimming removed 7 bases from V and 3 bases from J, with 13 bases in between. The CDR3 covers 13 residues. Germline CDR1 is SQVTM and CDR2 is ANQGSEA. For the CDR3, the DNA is TGCAGCGCCGACCGCGGGGACTACAATGAGCAGTTCTTC. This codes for CSADRGDYNEQFF.